These T cell receptor beta chains were read from a single sample in a study of cytomegalovirus exposure and HLA in healthy donors. Generated by immunoSEQ multiplex PCR, the TCRdb table keeps only in-frame clones and is missing some. Altogether 120,000 or so clones are present, roughly 80% being singletons, with the ten largest covering roughly 4%. Sequences were obtained from PBMCs. The receptors come from a man aged 18-30 years in good health and CMV-seropositive. The CDR3 runs from the conserved cysteine through the conserved F or W. A D gene is named only where the DNA matches it firmly. Some rows mark clone size as missing; the rest say once, few, many or name a class of expanded clone.

>TRBV11-2|TRBJ2-1|NA|17|NA
CASSLGGSASSYNEQFF
TGTGCCAGCAGCTTAGGGGGTAGCGCCAGCTCCTACAATGAGCAGTTCTTC
>TRBV19|TRBJ1-2|NA|12|NA
CASSMVALGYTF
TGTGCCAGTAGTATGGTCGCGTTAGGCTACACCTTC
>TRBV19|TRBJ2-3|NA|13|NA
CATSRGSTDTQYF
TGTGCCACCAGCCGGGGATCCACAGATACGCAGTATTTT
>TRBV2|TRBJ2-7|TRBD2|14|NA
CASSRLAGGNEQYF
TGTGCCAGCAGCAGACTAGCGGGAGGGAACGAGCAGTACTTC
>TRBV4-3|TRBJ2-5|NA|17|NA
CASSQDSVLRGQETQYF
TGCGCCAGCAGCCAAGATAGCGTGTTACGGGGTCAAGAGACCCAGTACTTC
>TRBV4-3|TRBJ2-3|NA|17|once
CASSRGTGRWGTDTQYF
TGCGCCAGCAGCAGAGGGACTGGGAGGTGGGGTACAGATACGCAGTATTTT
>TRBV10-1|TRBJ2-7|TRBD1|14|NA
CASSLRQGSGEQYF
TGCGCCAGCAGCCTGAGACAGGGGTCGGGGGAGCAGTACTTC
>TRBV9|TRBJ2-1|TRBD1|15|NA
CASSVAGQTNNEQFF
TGTGCCAGCAGCGTAGCGGGACAGACTAACAATGAGCAGTTCTTC
>TRBV18|TRBJ1-2|NA|16|NA
CASSPPGGKDDYGYTF
TGTGCCAGCTCACCACCCGGAGGGAAGGATGACTATGGCTACACCTTC
>TRBV18|TRBJ2-7|NA|13|once
CASSIQGSYEQYF
TGTGCCAGCTCAATACAGGGATCCTACGAGCAGTACTTC
>TRBV18|TRBJ1-3|TRBD1|17|NA
CASSTTRDRASGNTIYF
TGTGCCAGCTCAACTACCCGGGACAGGGCATCAGGAAACACCATATATTTT
>TRBV4-2|TRBJ2-4|NA|17|NA
CASSQDGAGNGKNIQYF
TGTGCCAGCAGCCAAGATGGGGCAGGGAACGGCAAAAACATTCAGTACTTC
>TRBV12-5|TRBJ2-5|TRBD2|15|NA
CASGRERGYQETQYF
TGTGCTAGTGGACGCGAGCGGGGGTACCAAGAGACCCAGTACTTC
>TRBV4-1|TRBJ2-7|NA|15|NA
CASSLRTSLAYEQYF
TGCGCCAGCAGCCTGCGCACTAGCTTGGCCTACGAGCAGTACTTC
>TRBV4-3|TRBJ2-2|NA|16|NA
CASSRRPGQATGELFF
TGCGCCAGCAGCCGACGGCCTGGCCAGGCCACCGGGGAGCTGTTTTTT
>TRBV7-9|TRBJ1-2|NA|15|once
CASSVDSRANYGYTF
TGTGCCAGCAGCGTTGACAGCCGAGCTAACTATGGCTACACCTTC
>TRBV29-1|TRBJ2-2|TRBD1|13|NA
CSVLGQGGGELFF
TGCAGCGTTCTAGGACAGGGAGGCGGGGAGCTGTTTTTT
>TRBV29-1|TRBJ2-7|TRBD1|13|NA
CSVGQGRSYEQYF
TGCAGCGTTGGACAGGGACGGTCCTACGAGCAGTACTTC
>TRBV11-2|TRBJ2-5|TRBD1|13|NA
CASRGQETRAQYF
TGTGCCAGCAGAGGACAGGAGACAAGGGCCCAGTACTTC
>TRBV19|TRBJ1-6|TRBD1|12|NA
CASSAGTGGLHF
TGTGCCAGTAGTGCCGGGACAGGGGGCCTCCACTTT
>TRBV30|TRBJ2-1|TRBD2|13|NA
CAWSGSGINEQFF
TGTGCCTGGAGTGGTAGCGGGATAAATGAGCAGTTCTTC
>TRBV9|TRBJ2-5|TRBD1|16|NA
CASSVARWDSQETQYF
TGTGCCAGCAGCGTAGCCCGATGGGACAGCCAAGAGACCCAGTACTTC
>TRBV14|TRBJ2-3|NA|15|NA
CASSRKEDSTDTQYF
TGTGCCAGCAGCCGCAAGGAGGATAGCACAGATACGCAGTATTTT
>TRBV7-2|TRBJ2-7|TRBD1|14|once
CASSPRRQGYEQYF
TGTGCCAGCAGTCCTAGACGACAGGGCTACGAGCAGTACTTC
>TRBV10-2|TRBJ2-2|TRBD2|19|NA
CASSESSFGLAGKTGELFF
TGCGCCAGCAGTGAGTCGAGTTTCGGACTAGCGGGAAAAACCGGGGAGCTGTTTTTT
>TRBV5-1|TRBJ2-3|TRBD2|17|NA
CASSPLLAGGSTDTQYF
TGCGCCAGCAGCCCGCTATTAGCGGGGGGGAGCACAGATACGCAGTATTTT
>TRBV11-2|TRBJ1-1|NA|15|NA
CASSLGARLNTEAFF
TGTGCCAGCAGCTTAGGTGCCAGATTGAACACTGAAGCTTTCTTT
>TRBV6-5|TRBJ1-2|NA|13|once
CASSSQGLDGYTF
TGTGCCAGCAGTTCCCAGGGGCTGGATGGCTACACCTTC
>TRBV9|TRBJ2-1|TRBD2|16|NA
CASSPSSSGVYNEQFF
TGTGCCAGCAGCCCCAGTTCTAGCGGGGTCTACAATGAGCAGTTCTTC
>TRBV9|TRBJ2-1|NA|15|NA
CASSVGAGFPHEQFF
TGTGCCAGCAGCGTAGGAGCAGGGTTCCCCCATGAGCAGTTCTTC
>TRBV27|TRBJ2-7|NA|11|NA
CASSSPYEQYF
TGTGCCAGCAGCTCCCCCTACGAGCAGTACTTC
>TRBV9|TRBJ1-2|TRBD1|16|NA
CASSVVRGDVSYGYTF
TGTGCCAGCAGCGTAGTCAGGGGGGACGTTAGCTATGGCTACACCTTC
>TRBV5-3|TRBJ2-3|TRBD2|15|NA
CARSLLAGIKDTQYF
TGTGCCAGAAGCTTACTAGCGGGGATTAAAGATACGCAGTATTTT
>TRBV11-2|TRBJ2-1|TRBD2|17|NA
CASSLGNGGGSYNEQFF
TGTGCCAGCAGCTTAGGCAACGGGGGGGGGTCCTACAATGAGCAGTTCTTC
>TRBV29-1|TRBJ2-1|TRBD2|14|NA
CSVWEEREKNEQFF
TGCAGCGTCTGGGAGGAGCGGGAGAAAAATGAGCAGTTCTTC
>TRBV13|TRBJ2-3|NA|12|NA
CASSYSADTQYF
TGTGCCAGCAGCTACAGTGCGGATACGCAGTATTTT
>TRBV10-3|TRBJ1-2|NA|14|NA
CAISEEIVIYGYTF
TGTGCCATCAGCGAAGAGATAGTTATCTATGGCTACACCTTC
>TRBV4-3|TRBJ1-2|NA|14|NA
CASSQGHISGGYTF
TGCGCCAGCAGCCAAGGACACATTTCGGGGGGCTACACCTTC
>TRBV6-1|TRBJ1-2|NA|14|NA
CASSVGDSSYGYTF
TGTGCCAGCAGTGTAGGTGACAGTAGCTATGGCTACACCTTC
>TRBV30|TRBJ2-5|TRBD1|14|NA
CAWGTGTAEETQYF
TGTGCCTGGGGGACCGGGACAGCAGAAGAGACCCAGTACTTC
>TRBV18|TRBJ2-7|NA|18|NA
CASSPETEPKNNPYEQYF
TGTGCCAGCTCACCAGAGACTGAACCTAAAAACAACCCCTACGAGCAGTACTTC
>TRBV25-1|TRBJ2-7|NA|13|few
CARGGDIPYEQYF
TGTGCCAGAGGGGGGGACATTCCCTACGAGCAGTACTTC
>TRBV9|TRBJ1-2|TRBD1|15|once
CASSEGGTGKYGYTF
TGTGCCAGCAGCGAGGGGGGGACAGGGAAGTATGGCTACACCTTC
>TRBV30|TRBJ2-3|NA|16|NA
CAWIGRESTSTDTQYF
TGTGCCTGGATCGGTCGCGAAAGTACTAGCACAGATACGCAGTATTTT
>TRBV19|TRBJ1-5|NA|14|NA
CASSNQGSAQPQHF
TGTGCCAGTAGTAATCAGGGTTCGGCTCAGCCCCAGCATTTT
>TRBV18|TRBJ2-3|NA|14|few
CASSPSTAEDTQYF
TGTGCCAGCTCACCGTCGACAGCCGAAGATACGCAGTATTTT
>TRBV9|TRBJ2-2|TRBD1|14|once
CASRRDRATGELFF
TGTGCCAGCCGACGGGACAGGGCAACCGGGGAGCTGTTTTTT
>TRBV7-8|TRBJ2-1|TRBD2|16|NA
CASSYLSGGAEAEQFF
TGTGCCAGCAGCTACCTTAGCGGGGGGGCCGAGGCTGAGCAGTTCTTC